This T cell receptor beta chain was identified during a study of blood T cell repertoires in COVID-19 (TCRdb year 2020). Background for the entire study: Samples covering the acute and convalescent phases of COVID-19 were provided by collaborators in the United States, Italy and Spain. The material from the prospective study consisted of cDNA or gDNA derived from T cells, B-cell-depleted T cells, or PBMCs. Subjects who had been exposed to COVID-19, were actively infected with it, or had recovered from it provided the deeply sampled blood TCRbeta repertoires that made up the dataset. A freely available public database, intended as a resource for researchers studying the immune response to SARS-CoV-2, is where the repertoires were released. Samples came from the ongoing ImmuneRACE study (first 160 participants) plus 1,254 subjects from 6 global collaborators. Nearly every sample came with metadata listing a de-identified subject ID, COVID-19 status, age in years and sex. Where available, HLA class I and class II types were taken from metadata supplied by the sample provider and were not determined by assay-based typing.

Samples from volunteer blood donors who had recovered from COVID-19 were contributed by a second Seattle source. Collaborating institutions collected whole blood in K2EDTA tubes following their own protocols. For TCRbeta analysis, collaborator samples were shipped as frozen whole blood, as isolated PBMCs, or as DNA extracted from either sample type. Study-wide conclusions, independent of this receptor: How much clinical and demographic metadata was included differed by source and by participant, and the metadata was provided uncurated.

The immunoSEQ Assay, a bias-controlled multiplex PCR, was used to amplify TCRbeta CDR3 regions from genomic DNA. Per the original workflow: Nucleated cell counts per sample were estimated from amplification of reference gene primers within the assay. To quantify the absolute abundance of each unique TCRbeta CDR3 rearrangement, sequence reads were collapsed and filtered. For each sample, productive Simpson clonality was calculated by taking the square root of Simpson's diversity index across productive rearrangements. TCRdb carries this immuneACCESS record with in-frame sequences only. Its versions omit some clonotypes, under half of them owing to an unresolved V gene in the studies checked, with the rest unexplained. The D gene and trimming were derived from the DNA, and the V and J assignments and clone size from that table. Here the sample has around 240,000 clones; roughly 86% occur a single time. The ten largest clones take up less than 4% of the sample.

The germline V gene (reference sequence) sets CDR1 to LGHDT and CDR2 to YNNKEL. The CDR3, from cysteine to phenylalanine, totals 13 residues. Of the read, only the CDR3 DNA is kept; its 39 bases are in frame from base 1. Deletion took 5 bases off V and 5 bases off J, with a span of 10 bases between the germline ends. Worth noting for this clone: Its antigen is unknown. No base-level quality is on record; no much larger clone is a single base apart.

Specimen: peripheral blood. This TCR derives from a woman under 40 who had recovered from COVID-19. In this chain, TRBV3-1 (or the pseudogene TRBV3-2) is recombined with TRBJ2-1; perhaps TRBD1 is the D gene, with 6 bases matching. The nucleotide sequence reads TGTGCCAGCAGCTCCTACAGGGACAATGAGCAGTTCTTC. This is translated as CASSSYRDNEQFF.